The present entry profiles one T cell receptor (beta chain) with its context. This CDR3 spans 15 amino acids. The germline CDR1 and CDR2 sequences are KGHSY and FQNENV. V lost 2 bases and J lost 8; bases outside the gene matches: 6. The record originates from a study of technical replicates of blood from a few donors. TCRdb's copy holds only in-frame clones and misses some; the assay was immunoSEQ multiplex PCR. Seen here are 60,000 to 85,000 clones, around 95% observed once, and the top ten hold about 0.4%. Source material: T cells isolated from PBMCs. This TCR was sampled from a human donor in good health. V gene TRBV16 combines with J gene TRBJ2-1, with 10 bases matching TRBD1. CDR3 bases: TGTGCCAGCAGCCAACCGGACAGGGGGTTCGATGAGCAGTTCTTC. This sequence encodes CASSQPDRGFDEQFF. Supplemented by reference TRBV16 and TRBJ2-1, the full variable domain reads GEEVAQTPKHLVRGEGQKAKLYCAPIKGHSYVFWYQQVLKNEFKFLISFQNENVFDETGMPKERFSAKCLPNSPCSLEIQATKLEDSAVYFCASSQPDRGFDEQFFGPGTRLTVL.